This entry lists 30 T cell receptor beta chains sequenced from one sample in a study of identifying expanded T cells in peripheral blood. Sequenced by immunoSEQ multiplex PCR; TCRdb stores in-frame clones only, minus some. The data contain approximately 90,000 clones, approximately 85% of them singletons. Source material: blood. The receptors were gathered from a person aged 18 to 75 in good health.

The genes are TRBV7-8 and TRBJ2-6; no clear D gene. Looked up from germline, CDR1 is SGHVS and CDR2 is FQNEAQ. The V end lost 3 bases, the J end lost 1 base, and 4 bases lay between the germline ends. CDR3 length equals 14 residues. For the CDR3, the DNA is TGTGCCAGCAGCTTCCTGTCTGGGGCCAACGTCCTGACTTTC. Amino acid sequence: CASSFLSGANVLTF.

This CDR3 reads CASSIQGTEAFF. In DNA form, the CDR3 reads TGTGCCAGTAGTATACAGGGCACTGAAGCTTTCTTT. The V gene is TRBV19, the J gene TRBJ1-1, with a possible D match to TRBD1 (5 bases). The CDR3 contains 12 residues. V lost 2 bases and J 4 bases, leaving 5 bases between the germline ends. Germline-derived CDR1 and CDR2 are LNHDA and SQIVND (reference sequence).

The chain couples TRBV18 to TRBJ1-1; TRBD1 is a possible D gene (6 bases). There are 15 residues in the CDR3. The V and J ends lost 3 bases and 0 bases respectively, with 11 bases between them. Germline V gene lookup returns CDR1 KGHSH and CDR2 LQKENI. The CDR3 sequence: CASSPDSIMNTEAFF. The CDR3 region has the DNA TGTGCCAGCTCACCGGACAGCATCATGAACACTGAAGCTTTCTTT.

This sequence joins TRBV7-2 and TRBJ1-1, with D unclear. This CDR3 is built from 12 residues. CDR1 and CDR2 (germline): SGHTA, FQGNSA. V was cut by 3 bases and J by 11 bases, with 13 bases left in between. The DNA of the CDR3 is TGTGCCAGCAGCTTGGGGTTGAGGCCGGCTTTCTTT. Amino acid sequence: CASSLGLRPAFF.

This chain joins TRBV5-6 and TRBJ1-1; the D gene is possibly TRBD1 (5 bases). Germline loops: CDR1 SGHDT, CDR2 YYEEEE. The CDR3 is made up of 13 amino acids. V lost 4 bases and J 0 bases, leaving 7 bases between the germline ends. The CDR3 region is CASSATVNTEAFF. The CDR3 bases are TGTGCCAGCAGCGCGACAGTGAACACTGAAGCTTTCTTT. Full variable domain (remainder filled in from reference TRBV5-6 and TRBJ1-1): DAGVTQSPTHLIKTRGQQVTLRCSPKSGHDTVSWYQQALGQGPQFIFQYYEEEERQRGNFPDRFSGHQFPNYSSELNVNALLLGDSALYLCASSATVNTEAFFGQGTRLTVV.

This chain joins TRBV5-4 and TRBJ2-1; D not resolved. Germline CDR1 is SGHNT and CDR2 is YYREEE (reference sequence). Trimming left V 4 bases short and J 7 bases short, with 9 bases between. The CDR3 runs to 12 residues. CDR3 protein: CASSPRSNEQFF. DNA of the CDR3: TGTGCCAGCAGCCCCCGGAGTAATGAGCAGTTCTTC.

CDR3 sequence reads: CASSPEDTEAFF. The DNA of the CDR3 is TGTGCCAGCAGCCCCGAGGATACTGAAGCTTTCTTT. This chain uses TRBV9 with TRBJ1-1; no definite D call. Germline CDR1 and CDR2: SGDLS and YYNGEE. The CDR3 extends over 12 amino acids. Trimming stripped 4 bases from V and 5 bases from J, with 9 bases between.

The chain couples TRBV11-2 to TRBJ1-1; D may be TRBD1 (5 bases). The germline V gene encodes CDR1 SGHAT and CDR2 FQNNGV. This CDR3 has 14 amino acids. The ends were cut back, 4 bases at V and 4 bases at J, with 13 bases in the middle. CDR3 DNA sequence: TGTGCCAGCAGCTCGAGGGGTTTAGGCACTGAAGCTTTCTTT. It yields the protein CASSSRGLGTEAFF.

This chain links TRBV10-2 with TRBJ1-1, with a tentative D call TRBD1 (6 bases). Germline V gene data show CDR1 as WSHSY and CDR2 as SAAADI. This CDR3 region has 13 residues. Trimming took off 4 bases at V and 4 bases at J, with 10 bases between the two ends. As DNA, the CDR3 is TGCGCCAGCAGTGGACAGGAGAGCACTGAAGCTTTCTTT. This codes for CASSGQESTEAFF.

The chain employs TRBV7-9 and TRBJ1-4; 8 bases fit TRBD1. In germline, CDR1 is SEHNR, CDR2 FQNEAQ (reference sequence). The V and J ends lost 3 bases and 4 bases, in that order; junction bases with no gene match: 4. The CDR3 sequence is 15 residues long. The CDR3 loop reads CASSLTGADNEKLFF. The CDR3, as DNA: TGTGCCAGCAGCTTGACAGGGGCGGATAATGAAAAACTGTTTTTT.

V and J are TRBV21-1 and TRBJ2-5; TRBD2 is the table's D call, not checked against the DNA. TRBV21-1 counts as a pseudogene. The CDR3 is 16 amino acids. The CDR3 DNA reads TGTGCCAGCAGCAAAGGTCAGCGCAAACCCCAAGAGACCCAGTACTTC. Its protein is CASSKGQRKPQETQYF.

This chain uses TRBV6-6 with TRBJ2-2, with D possibly TRBD1 on 6 matching bases. Trimming cost V 5 bases and J 7 bases, with 17 bases left between them. Germline lookup yields CDR1 MNHNY and CDR2 SVGAGI (reference sequence). The CDR3 sequence is 15 residues long. CDR3 region: CASSHFAGTSGELFF. The CDR3 DNA reads as TGTGCCAGCAGTCACTTTGCCGGGACAAGCGGGGAGCTGTTTTTT.

This chain uses TRBV5-4 with TRBJ2-5; TRBD1 aligns across 8 bases. With 2 bases clipped from V and 1 base from J, the junction kept 1 base outside the gene matches. Germline V gene lookup returns CDR1 SGHNT and CDR2 YYREEE (reference sequence). The CDR3 length is 14 residues. CDR3 sequence: CASSFGQGQETQYF. The CDR3 DNA reads as TGTGCCAGCAGCTTCGGACAGGGCCAAGAGACCCAGTACTTC.

V is TRBV28 and J is TRBJ2-7, with 9 bases matching TRBD1. V gave up 4 bases and J gave up 4 bases; unmatched junction bases: 8. Germline-derived CDR1 and CDR2 are MDHEN and SYDVKM. This CDR3 region has 15 residues. CDR3 loop: CASSWVRTGVYEQYF. CDR3 DNA sequence: TGTGCCAGCAGTTGGGTCAGGACAGGGGTTTACGAGCAGTACTTC.

This clone is a singleton in its sample. The gene calls are TRBV2 and TRBJ2-7; TRBD1 aligns across 12 bases. This CDR3 contains 14 residues. Germline values: CDR1 SNHLY, CDR2 FYNNEI. Trimming at V came to 7 bases and at J to 4 bases, leaving 5 bases not matched to a gene. The CDR3, as DNA: TGTGCCAGCAAATGGGACAGGGGGCCTTACGAGCAGTACTTC. Amino acids: CASKWDRGPYEQYF.

This clone was counted once. J is TRBJ2-5 and V is TRBV2; D is possibly TRBD1 (6 bases). Trimming removed 6 bases from V and 4 bases from J, with 15 bases in between. The CDR3 is 14 residues long. From germline, CDR1 is SNHLY and CDR2 FYNNEI. CDR3 residues: CASRTGTWGETQYF. The CDR3 nucleotides are TGTGCCAGCAGGACCGGGACATGGGGAGAGACCCAGTACTTC.

The chain employs TRBV13 and TRBJ1-6; the match to TRBD1 covers 8 bases. V shed 0 bases, J shed 9 bases, and the junction held 7 bases outside the gene matches. The CDR3 sequence is 16 residues long. Germline CDR1 is PRHDT and CDR2 is FYEKMQ (reference sequence). CDR3 DNA: TGTGCCAGCAGCTTAGGCAGGGGGCGGAATAGTTCACCCCTCCACTTT. This codes for CASSLGRGRNSSPLHF.

CDR3 sequence: CASSVDTLNTEAFF. The CDR3 coding sequence is TGTGCCAGCAGCGTAGACACGCTGAACACTGAAGCTTTCTTT. The rearrangement joins TRBV9 to TRBJ1-1; no clear D gene. V was cut by 0 bases and J by 0 bases, with 6 bases left in between. The CDR3 contains 14 residues. Germline V gives CDR1 SGDLS, CDR2 YYNGEE.

This clone was seen just once. This chain uses TRBV4-3 with TRBJ2-1; no clear D gene. Germline assignment: CDR1 LGHNA and CDR2 YSLEER. The CDR3 extends over 18 amino acids. V was trimmed by 2 bases and J by 0 bases, leaving 17 bases between them. DNA of the CDR3: TGCGCCAGCAGCCAAATAGGGCTCAACCGAGCCTCCTACAATGAGCAGTTCTTC. This gives the protein CASSQIGLNRASYNEQFF.

This clone was seen more than once but under ten times. CDR3 residues: CASSGTFEGTGLDYGYTF. CDR3 DNA: TGTGCCAGCAGTGGGACTTTCGAGGGGACAGGCTTGGACTATGGCTACACCTTC. The chain links TRBV25-1 to TRBJ1-2; 8 bases map to TRBD1. There are 18 residues in the CDR3. Germline values: CDR1 MGHDK, CDR2 SYGVNS. Trimming took 4 bases from V and 3 from J; bases not matched to a gene: 16.

V and J are TRBV11-3 and TRBJ1-6; the match to TRBD1 covers 10 bases. CDR3 length: 15 residues. V was clipped by 5 bases and J by 9 bases; unmatched bases: 7. Germline loops: CDR1 SGHNT, CDR2 YENEEA. CDR3 region: CASSQLGQGTSPLHF. CDR3 bases: TGTGCCAGCAGCCAACTGGGACAGGGGACTTCACCCCTCCACTTT.

The V gene is TRBV29-1, the J gene TRBJ2-7, with TRBD1 matching over 7 bases. Losses at the gene ends were 4 bases for V and 3 bases for J; bases not matched to a gene: 3. The CDR3 is 12 residues long. CDR1 is SQVTM, CDR2 ANQGSEA, per germline. The CDR3 is CSVGAGGYEQYF. For the CDR3, the DNA is TGCAGCGTTGGGGCAGGGGGCTACGAGCAGTACTTC.

The chain couples TRBV28 to TRBJ1-1; perhaps TRBD1 as D (6 bases). Trimming shortened V by 4 bases and J by 4 bases, and 7 bases separated the two germline ends. This CDR3 comprises 12 residues. Per the germline V gene, CDR1 is MDHEN and CDR2 is SYDVKM. The CDR3 nucleotides read TGTGCCAGCAGTTGGACAGCCACTGAAGCTTTCTTT. Encoded protein: CASSWTATEAFF.

This clone was observed a few times. The DNA for the CDR3 is TGCAGTGTCCGGGACGTTGAAGCTTTCTTT. As protein: CSVRDVEAFF. The chain links TRBV29-1 to TRBJ1-1; possible D gene TRBD1, 5 bases. The CDR3 consists of 10 residues. The V gene's germline CDR1 is SQVTM and CDR2 ANQGSEA.

The genes are TRBV18 and TRBJ1-1, with D hard to call. The CDR3 length is 12 residues. V lost 3 bases to trimming and J lost 4 bases, with 6 bases between them. Looked up from germline, CDR1 is KGHSH and CDR2 is LQKENI. The CDR3: CASSPGFTEAFF. The DNA of the CDR3 is TGTGCCAGCTCACCCGGGTTCACTGAAGCTTTCTTT.

The chain couples TRBV30 to TRBJ1-2, with TRBD1 as a possible D gene (6 bases). The V end was cut by 4 bases, the J end by 7 bases, with 16 bases between. This CDR3 is built from 13 residues. Per germline, CDR1 GTSNPN and CDR2 SVGIG (reference sequence). The DNA for the CDR3 is TGTGCCTGGACGACAGGAAGCGCTGCTGGCTACACCTTC. It specifies CAWTTGSAAGYTF.

This clone appeared a few times. The chain employs TRBV27 and TRBJ1-2; D gene ambiguous. The CDR3 contains 13 residues. The germline gives CDR1 MNHEY, CDR2 SMNVEV (reference sequence). The V and J ends lost 3 bases and 0 bases respectively, with 5 bases between them. The CDR3 DNA reads TGTGCCAGCAGTTTTACAGCTAACTATGGCTACACCTTC. Its translation is CASSFTANYGYTF.

The V gene is TRBV7-9, the J gene TRBJ2-1; 7 bases line up with TRBD2. CDR1 is SEHNR, CDR2 FQNEAQ, per germline (reference sequence). CDR3 length: 13 amino acids. The ends lost 5 bases at V and 10 bases at J; junction bases unmatched: 8. CDR3 in DNA: TGTGCCAGCAGCCGAGCGGGGTTGTCCGAGCAGTTCTTC. This translates into CASSRAGLSEQFF.

In this sample, this clone turned up once. This rearrangement joins TRBV29-1 to TRBJ2-6; D gene uncertain. V lost 2 bases and J 9 bases, leaving 14 bases between the germline ends. Germline-derived CDR1 and CDR2 are SQVTM and ANQGSEA. The length of the CDR3 is 14 residues. CDR3 residues: CSVEWAFGLNVLTF. DNA of the CDR3: TGCAGCGTTGAATGGGCTTTCGGGCTCAACGTCCTGACTTTC.

The rearrangement joins TRBV9 to TRBJ1-1; TRBD1 might be the D (5 bases). The CDR3 consists of 14 residues. Germline V gives CDR1 SGDLS, CDR2 YYNGEE. Trimming stripped 0 bases from V and 13 bases from J, with 19 bases between. The CDR3 sequence: CASSVVGGERVGFF. CDR3 nucleotide sequence: TGTGCCAGCAGCGTAGTCGGGGGAGAAAGGGTTGGTTTCTTT.